The T cell receptor beta chain described here comes from a study of T cells in Graves' hyperthyroidism and ophthalmopathy. The CDR3 regions of TCR beta were amplified from RNA transcripts. Researchers ran a first-round RT-PCR on the TCR CDR3 using the HTBI primer set. Via MiXCR, TCRdb re-called the multiplex PCR reads, giving one row per CDR3 protein. The sample contains about 420,000 distinct CDR3 sequences, 15% to 18% of which appear only once. Researchers barred patients who had uncontrolled infection, other autoimmune disease, pregnancy or lactation. PBMCs were obtained from about 9.9 ml fresh peripheral blood. This CDR3 has 15 residues. The V end lost 5 bases, the J end lost 8 bases, and 16 bases lay between the germline ends. This clonotype was seen a handful of times.

Sequencing was carried out using blood. V and J are TRBV12-3 or TRBV12-4 and TRBJ1-6; perhaps TRBD1 as D (5 bases). The clonotype comes from a woman younger than 35 with Graves' hyperthyroidism. For the CDR3, the DNA is TGTGCCAGCAGTCCCCAGGGTTTGGGTGATTCACCCCTCCACTTT. This sequence encodes CASSPQGLGDSPLHF.